Shown below are 22 T cell receptor beta chains from a single sample sequenced in a study of OX40 agonist ivuxolimab in advanced cancers. Sequenced by immunoSEQ multiplex PCR; TCRdb stores in-frame clones only, minus some. The sample lists roughly 100,000 clones, 70% to 85% seen once, with 3.5% to 4% in the top ten. The sample here was CD4+ or CD8+ T cells sorted from blood, taken in a trial of the OX40 agonist ivuxolimab. Source of these receptors: an adult with an advanced solid tumor such as melanoma, head and neck, liver or kidney cancer.

The chain combines TRBV2 with TRBJ2-2, with D maybe TRBD1 (6 bases). The V gene lost 5 bases and the J gene lost 0 bases, with 7 bases spanning the gap. CDR3 size: 14 residues. CDR1 and CDR2 (germline): SNHLY, FYNNEI. The CDR3 sequence: CASSRTANTGELFF. In DNA form, the CDR3 reads TGTGCCAGCAGTAGGACAGCGAACACCGGGGAGCTGTTTTTT.

The chain has TRBV4-1 and TRBJ1-5; D is uncertain. The CDR3 sequence is 17 residues long. Germline CDR1 MGHRA, CDR2 YSYEKL. Deletions cut 0 bases from V and 8 bases from J, with 20 bases between. CDR3 region: CASSQDTKWPPLEPQHF. In DNA form, the CDR3 reads TGCGCCAGCAGCCAAGATACGAAATGGCCTCCCTTGGAGCCCCAGCATTTT.

The chain combines TRBV19 with TRBJ2-7; D perhaps matches TRBD2 (5 bases). Germline CDR1 is LNHDA and CDR2 is SQIVND (reference sequence). V was cut by 7 bases and J by 1 base, with 17 bases left in between. There are 15 residues in the CDR3. For the CDR3, the DNA is TGTGCCAGTACCTTCGGTAGCGATGATTCCTACGAGCAGTACTTC. Amino acid sequence: CASTFGSDDSYEQYF.

This clone was seen a single time. Here the CDR3 reads CASSYTGLRSYEQYF. The CDR3 coding sequence is TGTGCCAGCAGTTATACAGGGCTACGGTCCTACGAGCAGTACTTC. The V call is TRBV27, the J call TRBJ2-7, with a weak D call TRBD1 (6 bases). CDR3 length: 15 residues. V dropped 4 bases and J dropped 1 base, with 14 bases sitting between them. From germline, CDR1 is MNHEY and CDR2 SMNVEV (reference sequence).

This chain uses TRBV7-8 with TRBJ2-5, with 10 bases identical to TRBD2. The J call is in doubt because the DNA end fits TRBJ2-7 better. Per germline, CDR1 SGHVS and CDR2 FQNEAQ. CDR3 length: 14 amino acids. CDR3 sequence: CASSTTSGTYEQYF. The CDR3 DNA reads TGTGCCAGCAGCACTACTAGCGGGACCTACGAGCAGTACTTC.

This clone showed up just once. The V and J genes are TRBV9 and TRBJ2-6; D gene unclear. V lost 5 bases, J lost 0 bases, and 9 bases lay in between. The CDR3 runs 15 residues. CDR1 is SGDLS, CDR2 YYNGEE, per germline. The CDR3 loop is CASRGSSSGANVLTF. CDR3 DNA sequence: TGTGCCAGCAGGGGGTCCTCCTCTGGGGCCAACGTCCTGACTTTC.

This chain connects TRBV4-1 to TRBJ1-5; 10 bases are a match to TRBD1. Per germline, CDR1 MGHRA and CDR2 YSYEKL. The CDR3 loop spans 15 amino acids. The J segment lost 6 bases and the V segment lost 5 bases, leaving 7 bases of the junction unmatched. The DNA of the CDR3 is TGCGCCAGCAGCAAGAGGGGACAGGGGAGTCAGCCCCAGCATTTT. This sequence encodes CASSKRGQGSQPQHF.

This chain uses TRBV10-3 with TRBJ1-4; D remains unclear. Trimming left V 3 bases short and J 0 bases short, with 5 bases between. The length of the CDR3 is 14 residues. Per the germline V gene, CDR1 is ENHRY and CDR2 is SYGVKD. The chain's CDR3 is CAISDPSTNEKLFF. The CDR3 DNA follows: TGTGCCATCAGTGACCCGTCAACTAATGAAAAACTGTTTTTT.

The chain has TRBV6-1 and TRBJ2-7, with TRBD2 matching over 11 bases. This CDR3 comprises 14 residues. Germline V lookup: CDR1 MNHNS, CDR2 SASEGT. The trim removed 8 bases at V and 4 bases at J, leaving 7 bases unmatched. The CDR3 loop is CASGFSGRAYEQYF. CDR3 nucleotide sequence: TGTGCCAGCGGATTTAGCGGGAGGGCATACGAGCAGTACTTC.

About this clone: Other DNA sequences in this sample translate to the same CDR3. The rearrangement links TRBV5-8 to TRBJ1-3, with 7 bases lining up with TRBD1. Germline V CDR1 and CDR2: SGHTS, YDEGEE. CDR3 length equals 15 residues. Trimming took 4 bases from V and 2 from J; bases not matched to a gene: 6. Here the CDR3 DNA reads TGTGCCAGCAGCCTGGGGGACAGCACTGGAAACACCATATATTTT. Residues: CASSLGDSTGNTIYF.

The chain joins TRBV4-1 to TRBJ2-7, with TRBD1 as a possible D gene (6 bases). The V and J ends lost 0 bases and 3 bases respectively, with 15 bases between them. In germline, CDR1 is MGHRA, CDR2 YSYEKL. The CDR3 totals 16 residues. The CDR3 region has the DNA TGCGCCAGCAGCCAAGATTCGTCGCAGGGACACTACGAGCAGTACTTC. Translating it yields CASSQDSSQGHYEQYF.

The chain combines TRBV18 with TRBJ2-5; D possibly uses TRBD1 or TRBD2 (6 bases each). The ends were cut back, 5 bases at V and 4 bases at J, with 11 bases in the middle. The CDR3 is made up of 13 amino acids. Germline V gene sequence: CDR1 KGHSH, CDR2 LQKENI. The DNA for the CDR3 is TGTGCCAGCTCATTGGGGGGCGGAGAGACCCAGTACTTC. Its protein product is CASSLGGGETQYF.

This chain uses TRBV28 with TRBJ2-1, with D possibly being TRBD2 (7 bases). Germline CDR1 MDHEN, CDR2 SYDVKM. The CDR3 is 17 residues long. Between the trimmed V and J ends, which lost 2 bases and 0 bases, there was a span of 14 bases. The chain's CDR3 is CASSLVGEGGSYNEQFF. The DNA of the CDR3 is TGTGCCAGCAGTTTAGTAGGGGAGGGGGGCTCCTACAATGAGCAGTTCTTC.

The rearrangement links TRBV12-5 to TRBJ2-6; 10 bases are shared with TRBD1. The germline CDR1 and CDR2 sequences are LGHNT and FRNRAP. V was pared by 6 bases and J by 1 base, with 6 bases of the junction left unmatched. CDR3 size: 17 residues. This chain's CDR3 is CASGRGQGRSGANVLTF. In nucleotides, the CDR3 is TGTGCTAGTGGCCGGGGACAGGGGCGTTCTGGGGCCAACGTCCTGACTTTC. Complete variable domain (other parts from reference TRBV12-5 and TRBJ2-6): DARVTQTPRHKVTEMGQEVTMRCQPILGHNTVFWYRQTMMQGLELLAYFRNRAPLDDSGMPKDRFSAEMPDATLATLKIQPSEPRDSAVYFCASGRGQGRSGANVLTFGAGSRLTVL.

The rearrangement uses TRBV11-2 and TRBJ2-5; D uncertain. This CDR3 has 12 residues. Trimming left V 7 bases short and J 4 bases short, with 10 bases between. Germline assignment: CDR1 SGHAT and CDR2 FQNNGV. The CDR3 sequence is CASTHGPETQYF. The CDR3 region has the DNA TGTGCCAGCACCCACGGCCCAGAGACCCAGTACTTC. The full variable domain, with the rest looked up from reference TRBV11-2 and TRBJ2-5, is EAGVAQSPRYKIIEKRQSVAFWCNPISGHATLYWYQQILGQGPKLLIQFQNNGVVDDSQLPKDRFSAERLKGVDSTLKIQPAKLEDSAVYLCASTHGPETQYFGPGTRLLVL.

The chain carries TRBV9 and TRBJ2-3; 9 nucleotides agree with TRBD2. The trim removed 4 bases at V and 5 bases at J, leaving 14 bases unmatched. This CDR3 has 17 residues. CDR1 is SGDLS and CDR2 is YYNGEE in the germline V gene. Here the CDR3 DNA reads TGTGCCAGCAGCAACCGCCCGGCTAGCGGGAATGGAGATACGCAGTATTTT. It is translated as CASSNRPASGNGDTQYF.

The CDR3 region is CASSLPKPGNTIYF. The DNA for the CDR3 is TGTGCCAGCAGTTTGCCCAAACCTGGAAACACCATATATTTT. The V gene is TRBV28, the J gene TRBJ1-3, with D hard to call. Germline-derived CDR1 and CDR2 are MDHEN and SYDVKM. Trimming took 3 bases from V and 2 from J, leaving 8 bases between them. The CDR3 covers 14 residues.

The J gene is TRBJ2-5, the V gene TRBV11-2; D not resolved. This CDR3 has 12 residues. V was trimmed by 1 base and J by 7 bases, leaving 7 bases between them. Germline V lookup: CDR1 SGHAT, CDR2 FQNNGV. The CDR3 region is CASSLVAGTQYF. The CDR3 bases are TGTGCCAGCAGCTTAGTGGCCGGGACCCAGTACTTC.

The chain carries TRBV29-1 and TRBJ2-7; D is uncertain. Trimming removed 6 bases at V and 1 base at J, with 7 bases between. CDR1 and CDR2 from the germline V gene are SQVTM and ANQGSEA. The CDR3 length is 11 residues. CDR3 protein: CSVKSSYEQYF. The CDR3 nucleotides are TGCAGCGTAAAGAGTTCCTACGAGCAGTACTTC.

The chain recombines TRBV6-5 with TRBJ1-2, with 10 bases that match TRBD1. The CDR3 is 15 amino acids. Trimming removed 5 bases from V and 2 bases from J; junction bases left unmatched: 5. Per the germline V gene, CDR1 is MNHEY and CDR2 is SVGAGI. This CDR3 reads CASSPGTGVNYGYTF. The CDR3 region has the DNA TGTGCCAGCAGTCCCGGGACAGGGGTGAACTATGGCTACACCTTC.

V usage is TRBV7-9 and J usage is TRBJ1-2; 8 bases match TRBD1. The CDR3 sequence is 13 residues long. The germline V gene has CDR1 SEHNR and CDR2 FQNEAQ (reference sequence). The trim removed 5 bases at V and 7 bases at J, leaving 6 bases unmatched. CDR3 nucleotide sequence: TGTGCCAGCAGCCCATCGGACAGGGCTGGCTACACCTTC. Translated, it gives CASSPSDRAGYTF.

This clone was counted between two and nine times. V is TRBV7-2 and J is TRBJ2-5, with D unclear. V shed 8 bases and J shed 7 bases, with 14 bases lying between them. CDR3 size: 12 residues. Germline CDR1 is SGHTA and CDR2 is FQGNSA. The CDR3, as DNA: TGTGCCAGCTTTGGCGGCGTTGGGACCCAGTACTTC. This encodes CASFGGVGTQYF.